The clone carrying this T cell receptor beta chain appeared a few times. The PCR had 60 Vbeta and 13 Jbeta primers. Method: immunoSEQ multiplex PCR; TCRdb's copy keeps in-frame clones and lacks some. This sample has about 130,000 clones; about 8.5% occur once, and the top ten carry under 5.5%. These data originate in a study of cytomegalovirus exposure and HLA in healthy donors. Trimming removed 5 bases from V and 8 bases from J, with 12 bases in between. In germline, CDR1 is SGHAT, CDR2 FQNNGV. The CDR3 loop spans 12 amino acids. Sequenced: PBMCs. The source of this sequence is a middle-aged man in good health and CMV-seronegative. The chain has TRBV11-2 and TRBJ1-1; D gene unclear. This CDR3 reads CASSLQIREAFF. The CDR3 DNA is TGTGCCAGCAGCCTTCAAATCAGGGAAGCTTTCTTT.